The rows below give T cell receptor beta chains drawn from one sample of a study of Ad26.COV2.S vaccination and SARS-CoV-2 variants. The data were produced by immunoSEQ multiplex PCR, yet TCRdb's version contains in-frame clones alone and is incomplete. Here the sample spans about 680,000 clones, roughly nine tenths being singletons. The sequences come from peripheral blood, collected in a trial of Ad26.COV2.S vaccine versus placebo. The origin of the receptors is a person between 18 and 65 years old who received the Ad26.COV2.S COVID-19 vaccine or a placebo. CDR3s include the opening cysteine and the closing phenylalanine or tryptophan. The D gene is left open where the match is weak. The size field is filled for only some rows; it gives once, few, many or a size class.

TRBJ2-2,TRBV7-2,17,TRBD1,once,TGTGCCAGCAGCTTAGAGCCGGACAGGGCGAACACCGGGGAGCTGTTTTTT,CASSLEPDRANTGELFF
TRBJ2-2,TRBV2,14,.,.,TGTGCTCAGCGGCGGGGCGCTTTCACCGGGGAGCTGTTTTTT,CAQRRGAFTGELFF
TRBJ2-5,TRBV27,13,.,.,TGTGCCAGCAGTCGTCAGGGTCAGGGGACCCAGTACTTC,CASSRQGQGTQYF
TRBJ1-4,TRBV5-1,14,.,.,TGCGCCAGCAGCCATGGACAAGCGGGTGAAAAACTGTTTTTT,CASSHGQAGEKLFF
TRBJ2-7,TRBV27,18,TRBD1,.,TGTGCCAGCAGTTCGACCGGGACAGGGGTTCCCCTCTCCTACGAGCAGTACTTC,CASSSTGTGVPLSYEQYF
TRBJ2-2,TRBV3-1/TRBV3-2,12,.,.,TGTGCCAGCAGCCCCACGGGCGGGGAGCTGTTTTTT,CASSPTGGELFF
TRBJ1-5,TRBV6-2/TRBV6-3,14,.,.,TGTGCCAGCAGTTACGACAAGATGGGCCAGCCCCAGCATTTT,CASSYDKMGQPQHF
TRBJ1-5,TRBV4-2,18,TRBD1,.,TGTGCCAGCAGCCAAGAGCCCGGGACAGGGGGCAGTGGACAGCCCCAGCATTTT,CASSQEPGTGGSGQPQHF
TRBJ1-3,TRBV5-1,15,.,.,TGCGCCAGCAGCTTGGCAGGTTCTTCTGGAAACACCATATATTTT,CASSLAGSSGNTIYF
TRBJ2-2,TRBV18,18,TRBD2,.,TGTGCCAGCTCACCACCCGGGACTAGCGGGGGAAAGACCGGGGAGCTGTTTTTT,CASSPPGTSGGKTGELFF
TRBJ2-7,TRBV3-1/TRBV3-2,14,.,few,TGTGCCAGCAGCCAAGACGCGAGCTCCTACGAGCAGTACTTC,CASSQDASSYEQYF
TRBJ2-1,TRBV24-1,17,TRBD1,.,TGTGCCACCAGTGATTCCCCACGGACAGGGGATTACAATGAGCAGTTCTTC,CATSDSPRTGDYNEQFF
TRBJ2-1,TRBV13,15,TRBD2,.,TGTGCCAGCTCCCGACTAGCGGGGGGCCCCAATGAGCAGTTCTTC,CASSRLAGGPNEQFF
TRBJ2-1,TRBV7-3,16,.,.,TGTGCCAGCAGCCCCGGACGGACCCTTTCCAGGAATGAGCAGTTCTTC,CASSPGRTLSRNEQFF
TRBJ2-1,TRBV3-1/TRBV3-2,16,TRBD1,.,TGTGCCAGCAGCCTGCGGCTATCGGGACAGGGAGATGAGCAGTTCTTC,CASSLRLSGQGDEQFF
TRBJ1-4,TRBV10-1,13,.,.,TGCGCCAGCAACGGGGGCCGCAATGAAAAACTGTTTTTT,CASNGGRNEKLFF
TRBJ2-1,TRBV19,15,.,.,TGTGCCAGTAGCCTCCGGGACACACTTTACAATGAGCAGTTCTTC,CASSLRDTLYNEQFF
TRBJ1-1,TRBV11-2,14,.,.,TGTGCCAGCAGCTTAGATCAAGGGAACACTGAAGCTTTCTTT,CASSLDQGNTEAFF
TRBJ2-4,TRBV19,14,TRBD1,.,TGTGCCAGTAGTATAACAGGGGTTGGGAACATTCAGTACTTC,CASSITGVGNIQYF
TRBJ1-6,TRBV7-2,19,.,.,TGTGCCAGCAGCTTAAACCTGTACCTTCCGAGCTCCTATAATTCACCCCTCCACTTT,CASSLNLYLPSSYNSPLHF
TRBJ1-2,TRBV5-6,15,.,.,TGTGCCAGCAGCTTGGCCGACCGACGGTCCTATGGCTACACCTTC,CASSLADRRSYGYTF
TRBJ1-4,TRBV5-6,14,.,.,TGTGCCACAAGCCGGGAAGGCCTTCGGGAAAAACTGTTTTTT,CATSREGLREKLFF
TRBJ2-5,TRBV19,17,TRBD2,once,TGTGCCAGTAGTATAGGGGTACTAGCGGGAGTCCAAGAGACCCAGTACTTC,CASSIGVLAGVQETQYF
TRBJ2-3,TRBV27,13,.,.,TGTGCCAGCAAGGTTACCGGCACAGATACGCAGTATTTT,CASKVTGTDTQYF
TRBJ1-2,TRBV7-9,16,.,.,TGTGCCAGCAGCTTAGTAGAGACAGCGTCCGGGTATGGCTACACCTTC,CASSLVETASGYGYTF
TRBJ2-1,TRBV19,19,TRBD2,.,TGTGCCAGTAGTATCGGCTTGACTAGCGGGGTTAAGTCCTACAATGAGCAGTTCTTC,CASSIGLTSGVKSYNEQFF
TRBJ2-5,TRBV19,14,TRBD2,.,TGTGCCAGTACCGAACTAGCGGGAGGAGGGACCCAGTACTTC,CASTELAGGGTQYF
TRBJ2-7,TRBV10-3,13,TRBD1,.,TGTGCCATCAGAGAGACAGGGATCTACGAGCAGTACTTC,CAIRETGIYEQYF
TRBJ2-7,TRBV7-2,15,TRBD2,.,TGTGCCAGCTCCCGCGGGAGGGAGGGCGCCTACGAGCAGTACTTC,CASSRGREGAYEQYF
TRBJ2-5,TRBV7-8,15,.,.,TGTGCCAGCAGCCCTCGTTCGGGGGCCGAGGAGACCCAGTACTTC,CASSPRSGAEETQYF
TRBJ1-1,TRBV25-1,11,.,.,TGTGCCAGCAGAGAGGGGGTTGAAGCTTTCTTT,CASREGVEAFF
TRBJ1-6,TRBV10-3,13,.,.,TGTGCCATCAGTATTGCCGGCTATTCACCCCTCCACTTT,CAISIAGYSPLHF
TRBJ2-3,TRBV5-1,17,TRBD2,.,TGCGCCAGCAGCTTGTCCGTCGGGACTACAAACACAGATACGCAGTATTTT,CASSLSVGTTNTDTQYF
TRBJ2-5,TRBV6-5,15,.,once,TGTGCCAGCAGAAACCCGGGACTGCCCCCAGAGACCCAGTACTTC,CASRNPGLPPETQYF
TRBJ1-2,TRBV30,14,TRBD1,.,TGTGCCTGGAGCTTCCGGGACAGGGGGAATGGCTACACCTTC,CAWSFRDRGNGYTF
TRBJ2-3,TRBV24-1,17,TRBD2,once,TGTGCCACCAGTGATTCAAGGTCTAGCGGGAGGAAAGATACGCAGTATTTT,CATSDSRSSGRKDTQYF
TRBJ2-7,TRBV5-6,15,.,.,TGTGCCAGCAGCTTGGTGACTAGGGGTCCCTACGAGCAGTACTTC,CASSLVTRGPYEQYF
TRBJ2-2,TRBV28,17,TRBD1,.,TGTGCCAGCAGTTTCTTCTCTGCGACAGGGGGTACCGGGGAGCTGTTTTTT,CASSFFSATGGTGELFF
TRBJ2-5,TRBV7-9,17,TRBD2,.,TGTGCCAGCAGCTTAGCGGGGGCTAGCGGGGTGCAAGAGACCCAGTACTTC,CASSLAGASGVQETQYF
TRBJ1-1,TRBV2,11,.,.,TGTGCCACCCACATGAACACTGAAGCTTTCTTT,CATHMNTEAFF
TRBJ1-1,TRBV7-9,14,.,.,TGTGCCAGCAGCTTAGATCAGGGGAACACTGAAGCTTTCTTT,CASSLDQGNTEAFF
TRBJ2-7,TRBV21-1,11,.,.,TGTGCCAGCAGCAAATCCTACGAGCAGTACTTC,CASSKSYEQYF
TRBJ1-2,TRBV5-1,14,TRBD1,.,TGCGCCAGCAGCCCCGGGACAGGGGGCTATGGCTACACCTTC,CASSPGTGGYGYTF
TRBJ2-5,TRBV10-2,14,.,.,TGCGCCAGCAGCGCCTTGGGGAATCAAGAGACCCAGTACTTC,CASSALGNQETQYF
TRBJ2-3,TRBV4-2,13,.,.,TGTGCCAGCAGCCGGGCGGGCACAGATACGCAGTATTTT,CASSRAGTDTQYF
TRBJ2-7,TRBV7-9,17,TRBD1,.,TGTGCCAGCAGCTTAGGGACAGGGACGTATGTCCCCTACGAGCAGTACTTC,CASSLGTGTYVPYEQYF
TRBJ1-6,TRBV5-8,15,.,once,TGTGCCAGCAGCCTGGACACGGCTTCAAATTCACCCCTCCACTTT,CASSLDTASNSPLHF
TRBJ1-5,TRBV30,16,.,once,TGTGCCTGGGCGAGCTCGGGGACAATAAGCAATCAGCCCCAGCATTTT,CAWASSGTISNQPQHF
TRBJ2-1,TRBV27,15,.,.,TGTGCCAGCAGCTCCAGGGGCCCTTCCTACAATGAGCAGTTCTTC,CASSSRGPSYNEQFF
TRBJ1-1,TRBV15,16,.,.,TGTGCCACCAGCAGAGTTCAACAGGGTGGGGACACTGAAGCTTTCTTT,CATSRVQQGGDTEAFF
TRBJ2-7,TRBV11-2,14,.,.,TGTGCCAGCAGCTTAGATGGTTCGGGCTACGAGCAGTACTTC,CASSLDGSGYEQYF
TRBJ1-2,TRBV5-1,13,TRBD1,.,TGCGCCAGCAGCGGGACAGGGGTTGCTGGCTACACCTTC,CASSGTGVAGYTF
TRBJ2-3,TRBV29-1,16,TRBD2,once,TGCAGCGTTCGCACTAGCGGGAGAACTAGCACAGATACGCAGTATTTT,CSVRTSGRTSTDTQYF
TRBJ2-4,TRBV29-1,13,.,.,TGCAGCGTTGTAGACAGCCCTAGGGGCATTCAGTACTTC,CSVVDSPRGIQYF